The rows below give T cell receptor beta chains drawn from one sample of a study of identical twins. MiXCR was run by TCRdb on the 5' RACE reads, yielding one entry per CDR3 protein. The repertoire holds 520,000 or so distinct CDR3 sequences, with around 20% as singletons. These data are also associated with another study on T cells expressing NK-cell markers.

The sequencing input was CD4+ T cells sorted from blood. The source of these receptors is a young woman in good health. Both conserved end residues are part of each CDR3. Fields, in order: V gene, D gene, J gene, clone size, CDR3 DNA, CDR3 protein. The D gene is left open where the match is weak. Clone size is not always given. Where it is, it says once, few, many or a class for expanded clones.

TRBV20-1	NA	TRBJ2-7	NA	TGCAGTGCTTTTACAGGGACTTCTCGCGAGCAGTACTTC	CSAFTGTSREQYF
TRBV7-3	NA	TRBJ2-2	few	TGTGCCAGCAGCCATGGACTAACGAACACCGGGGAGCTGTTTTTT	CASSHGLTNTGELFF
TRBV7-9	NA	TRBJ1-5	few	TGTGCCAGCAGCCTGGGTCTATATCAGCCCCAGCATTTT	CASSLGLYQPQHF
TRBV7-7	TRBD1	TRBJ2-6	NA	TGTGCCAGCAGCCCCGTGAAGGGACAGAGGGGCTCTGGGGCCAACGTCCTGACTTTC	CASSPVKGQRGSGANVLTF
TRBV29-1	NA	TRBJ2-1	few	TGCAGCGTTGGCAGGGGTGGTGAGCAGTTCTTC	CSVGRGGEQFF
TRBV7-9	NA	TRBJ2-7	few	TGTGCCAGCAGCAGGGACCCCCGCAACGAGCAGTACTTC	CASSRDPRNEQYF
TRBV12-3/TRBV12-4	NA	TRBJ2-1	many	TGTGCCAGCACCCACATTAGTCAGGGTGAGCAGTTCTTC	CASTHISQGEQFF
TRBV5-1	TRBD2	TRBJ2-1	few	TGCGCCAGCAGCACCCCCCCAAGCGGGGGGGCACGAGAGCAGTTCTTC	CASSTPPSGGAREQFF
TRBV7-3	TRBD2	TRBJ2-5	NA	TGTGCCAGCAGCTCCCTCCGACTAGCGGGGGGAGAGACCCAGTACTTC	CASSSLRLAGGETQYF
TRBV29-1	NA	TRBJ1-5	NA	TGCAGCGTGGGCCGGGGGCCCAATCAGCCCCAGCATTTT	CSVGRGPNQPQHF
TRBV5-8	NA	TRBJ1-5	few	TGTGCCAGCAGCTGGCAGGGTTCAGGCAATCAGCCCCAGCATTTT	CASSWQGSGNQPQHF
TRBV18	NA	TRBJ2-7	few	TGTGCCAGCTCACCTAACTCCTACGAGCAGTACTTC	CASSPNSYEQYF
TRBV3-1	NA	TRBJ2-1	few	TGTGCCAGCAGCCAACTAACAGGGCGTGAGCAGTTCTTC	CASSQLTGREQFF
TRBV5-1	NA	TRBJ2-5	NA	TGCGCCAGCAGCGAGATGTTGGGTGGCCAGGAGACCCAGTACTTC	CASSEMLGGQETQYF
TRBV20-1	NA	TRBJ1-5	NA	TGCAGTGCTACCAGGGGTACCCTAAATCAGCCCCAGCATTTT	CSATRGTLNQPQHF
TRBV7-2	NA	TRBJ2-7	NA	TGTGCCAGCAGCCTGGGACTTTCCCTCGCCTACGAGCAGTACTTC	CASSLGLSLAYEQYF
TRBV11-2	TRBD2	TRBJ2-1	few	TGTGCCAGCAGCTTATCAGGGCTAGCGGGAATCACCTACAATGAGCAGTTCTTC	CASSLSGLAGITYNEQFF
TRBV2	TRBD1	TRBJ2-7	NA	TGTGCCAGCAGTGAAGGGGACAGTATCCCTTCTCGATTCTACGAGCAGTACTTC	CASSEGDSIPSRFYEQYF
TRBV7-9	NA	TRBJ1-1	many	TGTGCCAGCAGCTTTACGACAGACACTGAAGCTTTCTTT	CASSFTTDTEAFF
TRBV19	TRBD1	TRBJ2-5	few	TGTGCCAGTAGTATACCTGCACGACAGGGCGAGACCCAGTACTTC	CASSIPARQGETQYF
TRBV4-3	NA	TRBJ2-7	NA	TGCGCCAGCAGCCAAGATCGCGGAAGAGGGCCTAGAGGTATGAGCGAGCAGTACTTC	CASSQDRGRGPRGMSEQYF
TRBV29-1	NA	TRBJ2-1	NA	TGCAGCGCTGACCCCGCCCCCTTTCCTGTGGGGCAGTTCTTC	CSADPAPFPVGQFF
TRBV4-2	NA	TRBJ2-1	NA	TGTGCCAGCAGCCAAGCTCCGGGACGTGGTGAGCAGTTCTTC	CASSQAPGRGEQFF
TRBV7-2	NA	TRBJ1-3	NA	TGTGCCAGCAGCTCGACAGTCTCTGGAAACACCATATATTTT	CASSSTVSGNTIYF
TRBV6-1	NA	TRBJ1-1	few	TGTGCCAGCGGGATTAAAAGGGGCGGGACGGACACTGAAGCTTTCTTT	CASGIKRGGTDTEAFF
TRBV5-1	NA	TRBJ1-2	few	TGCGCCAGCAGCTTGGGGGGCGGGGGCGATGGCTACACCTTC	CASSLGGGGDGYTF
TRBV6-2/TRBV6-3	TRBD2	TRBJ2-3	NA	TGTGCCAGCAGTTACCCCAGCGGGGTTGGGACAGATACGCAGTATTTT	CASSYPSGVGTDTQYF
TRBV20-1	TRBD1	TRBJ2-7	NA	TGCAGTGCTAGAGATGGGGGACAGTCCTCCTACGAGCAGTACTTC	CSARDGGQSSYEQYF
TRBV6-7	TRBD1	TRBJ2-7	NA	TGTGCCAGCAGCCTACAGTTACGGGCCCGGGACAGCACCTACGAGCAGTACTTC	CASSLQLRARDSTYEQYF
TRBV12-3/TRBV12-4	TRBD2	TRBJ2-1	many	TGTGCCAGCAGTCTGCGCCCCTCTAGCGGGAGGGGTGAGCAGTTCTTC	CASSLRPSSGRGEQFF
TRBV10-1	NA	TRBJ2-3	NA	TGCGCCAGCAGTGAAGGAACAACACTCAGCACAGATACGCAGTATTTT	CASSEGTTLSTDTQYF
TRBV20-1	TRBD1	TRBJ2-7	NA	TGCAGTGCTCAGCACCCGGGACAGAGCCACGAGCAGTACTTC	CSAQHPGQSHEQYF
TRBV13	NA	TRBJ1-2	NA	TGTGCCAGCAGCCTCCTATCGTTAGGCTACACCTTC	CASSLLSLGYTF
TRBV12-3/TRBV12-4	NA	TRBJ2-2	many	TGTGCCAGCAGTCCCACAGGAGATGGCACCGGGGAGCTGTTTTTT	CASSPTGDGTGELFF
TRBV7-2	TRBD2	TRBJ2-7	few	TGTGCCAGCAGCTTAGTGATGGGGGGGTACTACGAGCAGTACTTC	CASSLVMGGYYEQYF
TRBV7-2	TRBD2	TRBJ2-3	NA	TGTGCCAGCAGCTTAGCGCTAGCGGGCCTCACAGATACGCAGTATTTT	CASSLALAGLTDTQYF
TRBV11-2	TRBD2	TRBJ2-1	few	TGTGCCAGCAGCTTAAGGGCTAGCGGGGGCTTTGAGCAGTTCTTC	CASSLRASGGFEQFF
TRBV20-1	NA	TRBJ2-7	NA	TGCAGTGCTCGACGGGCCGGGGGCTTCGAGCAGTACTTC	CSARRAGGFEQYF
TRBV7-3	NA	TRBJ2-1	NA	TGTGCCAGCAGCGTTGACAGGTTCTACAATGAGCAGTTCTTC	CASSVDRFYNEQFF
TRBV20-1	NA	TRBJ1-2	NA	TGCAGTGCTTCGAACAGGGGCTACACCTTC	CSASNRGYTF
TRBV7-2	TRBD1	TRBJ1-5	NA	TGTGCCAGCAGCTTTGACAGGGGGGGCAATCAGCCCCAGCATTTT	CASSFDRGGNQPQHF
TRBV2	NA	TRBJ2-1	few	TGTGCCAGCAGTGAGGGGCGGAGCTCCTACAATGAGCAGTTCTTC	CASSEGRSSYNEQFF
TRBV7-7	NA	TRBJ2-1	few	TGTGCCAGCAGCCCCACGACGACCGAGGACGAGCAGTTCTTC	CASSPTTTEDEQFF
TRBV20-1	NA	TRBJ2-5	few	TGCAGTGCTAGGTGGAAGGGGGGCCGAGAGACCCAGTACTTC	CSARWKGGRETQYF
TRBV6-1	NA	TRBJ2-3	few	TGTGCCAGCATCCCCCGGGTGTCTAGCACAGATACGCAGTATTTT	CASIPRVSSTDTQYF
TRBV12-3/TRBV12-4	NA	TRBJ1-2	NA	TGTGCCAGCAGTTTATCAATAGGTCGCTACACCTTC	CASSLSIGRYTF
TRBV5-1	NA	TRBJ2-1	few	TGCGCCAGCAGCTCGTACCCTAACAATGAGCAGTTCTTC	CASSSYPNNEQFF
TRBV5-1	TRBD2	TRBJ2-3	few	TGCGCCAGCAGCTTGACAACTAGCGGCACAGATACGCAGTATTTT	CASSLTTSGTDTQYF
TRBV29-1	NA	TRBJ2-1	NA	TGCAGCGTAGGCCCGGACTACCCGAGGTACAATGAGCAGTTCTTC	CSVGPDYPRYNEQFF
TRBV10-3	NA	TRBJ1-1	few	TGTGCCATCAGTGAACAGGGTTCGAACACTGAAGCTTTCTTT	CAISEQGSNTEAFF
TRBV2	NA	TRBJ1-1	NA	TGTGCCAGCAGGACCGAGGGTTACACTGAAGCTTTCTTT	CASRTEGYTEAFF
TRBV20-1	NA	TRBJ2-3	NA	TGCAGTGCTAAACACCCGACTAGCACAGATACGCAGTATTTT	CSAKHPTSTDTQYF
TRBV5-1	NA	TRBJ1-2	few	TGCGCCAGCAGCTTGGTACTTAGGGGATATGGCTACACCTTC	CASSLVLRGYGYTF
TRBV11-2	NA	TRBJ2-3	NA	TGTGCCAGCAGCTCCCGCGGACTCGGAACAGATACGCAGTATTTT	CASSSRGLGTDTQYF
TRBV6-5	NA	TRBJ2-5	NA	TGTGCCAGCAGTACTGGGCTACTAGCTCAAGAGACCCAGTACTTC	CASSTGLLAQETQYF
TRBV5-1	TRBD1	TRBJ2-3	few	TGCGCCAGCAGCTTGCTCGGACAGGGAGGAGATACGCAGTATTTT	CASSLLGQGGDTQYF